The clone carrying this T cell receptor beta chain showed up just once. Its cognate antigen is unknown. Individual cDNA molecules carried attached unique molecular identifiers. TCRdb reprocessed the 5' RACE reads via MiXCR and lists one record per CDR3 protein. The sample records some 62,000 distinct CDR3 sequences, almost 9.5% being singletons. This CDR3 comprises 14 residues. Between the trimmed V and J ends, which lost 4 bases and 3 bases, there was a span of 12 bases. The sample is drawn from a study of early T cells in non-severe SARS-CoV-2 infection. Study conclusions and caveats: CD4 and private specificities were missed by VDJdb matching, which favored anti-spike CD8 responses.

Sequencing was performed on whole blood. This TCR came from an adult who was a healthcare worker with PCR-confirmed SARS-CoV-2 infection or an uninfected control (not recorded which). The genes are TRBV12-3 or TRBV12-4 and TRBJ1-2; tentative D call: TRBD1 (5 bases). CDR3 DNA: TGTGCCAGCAGTTCCCAGGGAGGGGACTATGGCTACACCTTC. It encodes CASSSQGGDYGYTF.